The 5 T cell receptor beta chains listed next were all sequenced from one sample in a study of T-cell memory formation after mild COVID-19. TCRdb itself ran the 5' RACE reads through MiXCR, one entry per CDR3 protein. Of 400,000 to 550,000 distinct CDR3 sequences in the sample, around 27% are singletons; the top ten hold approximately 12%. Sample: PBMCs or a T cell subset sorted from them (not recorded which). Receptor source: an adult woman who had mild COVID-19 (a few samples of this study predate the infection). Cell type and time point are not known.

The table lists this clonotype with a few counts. Written as DNA, the CDR3 is TGTGCTAGTGGTTTGGTCGCGGCCAATGAGCAGTTCTTC. Amino acids: CASGLVAANEQFF. The chain has TRBV12-5 and TRBJ2-1; D is undetermined. V was trimmed by 0 bases and J by 6 bases, leaving 6 bases between them. The CDR3 totals 13 residues. CDR1 LGHNT and CDR2 FRNRAP come from the germline V gene.

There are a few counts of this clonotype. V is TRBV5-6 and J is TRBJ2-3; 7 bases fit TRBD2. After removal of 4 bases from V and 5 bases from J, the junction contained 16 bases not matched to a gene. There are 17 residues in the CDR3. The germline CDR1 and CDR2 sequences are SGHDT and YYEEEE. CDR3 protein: CASSTAGTNPKGDTQYF. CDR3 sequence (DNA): TGTGCCAGCAGCACGGCCGGGACTAACCCCAAGGGAGATACGCAGTATTTT.

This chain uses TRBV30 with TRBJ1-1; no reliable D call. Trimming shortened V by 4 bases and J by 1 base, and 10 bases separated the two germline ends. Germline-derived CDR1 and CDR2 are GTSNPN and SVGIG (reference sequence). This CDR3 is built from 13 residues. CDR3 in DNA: TGTGCCTGGATAGCAGGCCCGAACACTGAAGCTTTCTTT. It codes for CAWIAGPNTEAFF.

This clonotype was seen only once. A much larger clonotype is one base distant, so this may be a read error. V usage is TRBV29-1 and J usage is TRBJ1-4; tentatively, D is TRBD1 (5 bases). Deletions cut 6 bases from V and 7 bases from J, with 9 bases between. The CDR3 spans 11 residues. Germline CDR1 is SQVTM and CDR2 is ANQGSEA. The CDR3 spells CSVTQGEKLFF. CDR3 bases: TGCAGCGTCACGCAGGGTGAAAAACTGTTTTTT.

The CDR3 DNA is TGTGCCAGCAGCTTAGGTTCTCAGGGGAGAGGGACCCAGTACTTC. This sequence encodes CASSLGSQGRGTQYF. The V gene is TRBV7-6, the J gene TRBJ2-5; tentative D call: TRBD1 (6 bases). CDR1 is SGHVS, CDR2 FNYEAQ, per germline. V was trimmed by 1 base and J by 7 bases, leaving 16 bases between them. The CDR3 loop spans 15 amino acids.